Presented here are 29 T cell receptor beta chains from one specimen sequenced in a study of blood T cell repertoires in COVID-19. Method: immunoSEQ multiplex PCR; TCRdb's copy keeps in-frame clones and lacks some. The data hold under 200,000 clones, with 84% observed a single time. The source material was PBMCs or T cells enriched from blood (not recorded which). Every receptor here comes from a woman aged 25 to 39 who had been exposed to COVID-19.

The CDR3 DNA follows: TGCAGCGCGCGGGGGGGCCAATTCAACGAGCAGTACTTC. Protein sequence: CSARGGQFNEQYF. The gene calls are TRBV29-1 and TRBJ2-7; 9 bases match TRBD2. This CDR3 is 13 amino acids long. V lost 7 bases to trimming and J lost 5 bases; unmatched junction nucleotides: 9. CDR1 is SQVTM, CDR2 ANQGSEA, per germline.

The chain recombines TRBV6-5 with TRBJ1-6; TRBD1 matches at 11 bases. Germline-derived CDR1 and CDR2 are MNHEY and SVGAGI. Trimming cost V 4 bases and J 10 bases; bases outside gene matches: 0. The CDR3 is 13 residues long. The CDR3 DNA sequence: TGTGCCAGCAGTTGGACAGGGGGCTCACCCCTCCACTTT. It yields the protein CASSWTGGSPLHF.

The chain employs TRBV2 and TRBJ1-1, with D perhaps TRBD1 (6 bases). Deletions cut 7 bases from V and 0 bases from J, with 9 bases between. This CDR3 contains 13 residues. Per the germline V gene, CDR1 is SNHLY and CDR2 is FYNNEI. CDR3 bases: TGTGCCAGCACCGGACAGATGAACACTGAAGCTTTCTTT. It yields the protein CASTGQMNTEAFF.

The CDR3 nucleotides are TGTGCCAGCAGCTTGGGTCGGGGGGCCTACAATGAGCAGTTCTTC. This sequence encodes CASSLGRGAYNEQFF. This chain uses TRBV7-9 with TRBJ2-1, with 7 bases identical to TRBD2. Germline CDR1 SEHNR, CDR2 FQNEAQ (reference sequence). The CDR3 totals 15 residues. Trimming removed 3 bases from V and 2 bases from J; junction bases left unmatched: 4. Full variable domain (rest looked up from reference TRBV7-9 and TRBJ2-1): DTGVSQNPRHKITKRGQNVTFRCDPISEHNRLYWYRQTLGQGPEFLTYFQNEAQLEKSRLLSDRFSAERPKGSFSTLEIQRTEQGDSAMYLCASSLGRGAYNEQFFGPGTRLTVL.

The chain joins TRBV6-1 to TRBJ2-1; D is undetermined. Germline CDR1 and CDR2: MNHNS and SASEGT. CDR3 length: 11 residues. Trimming removed 3 bases from V and 6 bases from J, with 3 bases in between. The CDR3 spells CASSDINEQFF. The CDR3, as DNA: TGTGCCAGCAGTGATATCAATGAGCAGTTCTTC.

The chain links TRBV9 to TRBJ1-2; unclear D gene. V lost 0 bases to trimming and J lost 14 bases, with 14 bases between them. The CDR3 is 12 residues long. The germline V gene has CDR1 SGDLS and CDR2 YYNGEE. The CDR3 bases are TGTGCCAGCAGCGTAGCTACCGCGGCCCAGACCTTC. It is translated as CASSVATAAQTF.

V is TRBV5-4 and J is TRBJ2-7; D may be TRBD1 (7 bases). Germline assignment: CDR1 SGHNT and CDR2 YYREEE (reference sequence). The CDR3 is 15 residues long. With 4 bases removed from V and 4 bases from J, the gap between germline ends came to 18 bases. As DNA, the CDR3 is TGTGCCAGCAGCAACATGGGCGGGACAGTTTACGAGCAGTACTTC. Its protein product is CASSNMGGTVYEQYF.

The chain uses TRBV11-2 and TRBJ2-5; no clear D. The germline CDR1 and CDR2 sequences are SGHAT and FQNNGV. V lost 1 base and J 2 bases, leaving 5 bases between the germline ends. The CDR3 extends over 13 amino acids. For the CDR3, the DNA is TGTGCCAGCAGCTTAGTATCTCAAGAGACCCAGTACTTC. Translated, it gives CASSLVSQETQYF.

This rearrangement joins TRBV7-9 to TRBJ2-2; TRBD2 aligns across 7 bases. The junction had 0 bases not matched to a gene; V was cut back by 2 bases and J by 3 bases. This CDR3 region has 14 residues. CDR1 SEHNR and CDR2 FQNEAQ come from the germline V gene (reference sequence). This chain's CDR3 is CASSLLADTGELFF. In DNA form, the CDR3 reads TGTGCCAGCAGCTTACTAGCGGACACCGGGGAGCTGTTTTTT.

This chain connects TRBV18 to TRBJ1-2; 9 nucleotides line up with TRBD1. In germline, CDR1 is KGHSH, CDR2 LQKENI. CDR3 length: 17 amino acids. The ends lost 6 bases at V and 4 bases at J; junction bases unmatched: 15. The CDR3 coding sequence is TGTGCCAGCTCCCCGGGGTTTTGGACAGGGGTCACCTATGGCTACACCTTC. Translated, it gives CASSPGFWTGVTYGYTF.

The chain has TRBV6-5 and TRBJ1-3; D unresolved. The V gene's germline CDR1 is MNHEY and CDR2 SVGAGI. Trimming removed 4 bases from V and 1 base from J, with 8 bases in between. CDR3 length: 14 amino acids. CDR3 nucleotide sequence: TGTGCCAGCAGTTCGACGGGGTCTGGAAACACCATATATTTT. Protein: CASSSTGSGNTIYF.

This clone was observed a single time. The chain combines TRBV7-9 with TRBJ1-2, with TRBD1 matching over 8 bases. This CDR3 is 14 amino acids long. V shed 5 bases and J 8 bases; nucleotides not matched to a gene: 10. Germline CDR1 SEHNR, CDR2 FQNEAQ (reference sequence). CDR3 loop: CASSGAGGAQGYTF. In DNA form, the CDR3 reads TGTGCCAGCAGCGGGGCAGGGGGCGCTCAGGGCTACACCTTC. The whole variable domain, remainder taken from reference TRBV7-9 and TRBJ1-2, is DTGVSQNPRHKITKRGQNVTFRCDPISEHNRLYWYRQTLGQGPEFLTYFQNEAQLEKSRLLSDRFSAERPKGSFSTLEIQRTEQGDSAMYLCASSGAGGAQGYTFGSGTRLTVV.

The chain links TRBV14 to TRBJ2-7, with D maybe TRBD1 (5 bases). Per the germline V gene, CDR1 is SGHDN and CDR2 is FVKESK. The germline V and J ends were trimmed by 1 base and 5 bases, with 15 bases remaining between them. This CDR3 has 15 residues. The CDR3 region is CASSQGWQGSHEQYF. CDR3 bases: TGTGCCAGCAGCCAAGGATGGCAGGGAAGTCACGAGCAGTACTTC. The full variable domain, in which reference TRBV14 and TRBJ2-7 provide the parts outside the CDR3, is EAGVTQFPSHSVIEKGQTVTLRCDPISGHDNLYWYRRVMGKEIKFLLHFVKESKQDESGMPNNRFLAERTGGTYSTLKVQPAELEDSGVYFCASSQGWQGSHEQYFGPGTRLTVT.

This clone has just one count. The V and J genes are TRBV6-2 or TRBV6-3 and TRBJ1-1; a possible D gene is TRBD1 (5 bases). Germline V gene lookup returns CDR1 MNHEY and CDR2 SVGEGT. The V gene lost 0 bases and the J gene lost 3 bases, with 11 bases spanning the gap. CDR3 length equals 15 residues. This chain's CDR3 is CASSYSGGADTEAFF. The CDR3 nucleotides read TGTGCCAGCAGTTACTCAGGAGGGGCCGACACTGAAGCTTTCTTT.

This chain connects TRBV3-1 (or the pseudogene TRBV3-2) to TRBJ1-3; no clear D gene. The CDR3 is made up of 18 amino acids. Between the trimmed V and J ends, which lost 0 bases and 0 bases, there was a span of 15 bases. Looked up from germline, CDR1 is LGHDT and CDR2 is YNNKEL (reference sequence). CDR3 protein: CASSQDFGGGLSGNTIYF. CDR3 sequence (DNA): TGTGCCAGCAGCCAAGATTTCGGCGGAGGCCTCTCTGGAAACACCATATATTTT.

The V call is TRBV7-9, the J call TRBJ1-2, with 7 nucleotides matching TRBD1. The CDR3 loop spans 14 amino acids. The V and J ends lost 5 bases and 4 bases, in that order; junction bases with no gene match: 7. Per the germline V gene, CDR1 is SEHNR and CDR2 is FQNEAQ (reference sequence). The CDR3 nucleotides are TGTGCCAGCAGCGTGCAGGGGGAAGGCTATGGCTACACCTTC. It translates to CASSVQGEGYGYTF. Filled out from reference TRBV7-9 and TRBJ1-2, the complete variable domain reads DTGVSQNPRHKITKRGQNVTFRCDPISEHNRLYWYRQTLGQGPEFLTYFQNEAQLEKSRLLSDRFSAERPKGSFSTLEIQRTEQGDSAMYLCASSVQGEGYGYTFGSGTRLTVV.

This chain connects TRBV27 to TRBJ1-5; weak D call: TRBD1 (6 bases). Trimming removed 6 bases from V and 6 bases from J, with 15 bases in between. Looked up from germline, CDR1 is MNHEY and CDR2 is SMNVEV (reference sequence). This CDR3 is built from 14 residues. CDR3 protein: CASRPGHWVQPQHF. Here the CDR3 DNA reads TGTGCCAGCAGGCCGGGACACTGGGTTCAGCCCCAGCATTTT.

This chain connects TRBV5-1 to TRBJ1-1, with D unclear. Germline values: CDR1 SGHRS, CDR2 YFSETQ. The CDR3 loop spans 13 amino acids. Between the trimmed V and J ends, which lost 0 bases and 4 bases, there was a span of 7 bases. CDR3 loop: CASSLEGGTEAFF. Here the CDR3 DNA reads TGCGCCAGCAGCTTGGAGGGAGGCACTGAAGCTTTCTTT.

CDR3 coding DNA: TGTGCCAGCAGTTACTCGAAACCCCCCGGAGCTTTCTTT. Translated: CASSYSKPPGAFF. The chain has TRBV6-5 and TRBJ1-1, with no clear D. The CDR3 has 13 residues. V was cut by 0 bases and J by 10 bases, with 12 bases left in between. Germline V gene sequence: CDR1 MNHEY, CDR2 SVGAGI.

The rearrangement links TRBV2 to TRBJ1-1; possible D gene TRBD1, 6 bases. Germline CDR1 and CDR2: SNHLY and FYNNEI. Trimming shortened V by 5 bases and J by 0 bases, and 13 bases separated the two germline ends. The CDR3 spans 15 residues. This CDR3 is CASSIPGTLNTEAFF. In nucleotides, the CDR3 is TGTGCCAGCAGTATACCCGGGACACTGAACACTGAAGCTTTCTTT.

This clone was counted a single time. The chain links TRBV2 to TRBJ2-3; a weak D match, TRBD2 (5 bases). V lost 4 bases and J lost 7, with 9 bases in between. Germline lookup yields CDR1 SNHLY and CDR2 FYNNEI. CDR3 size: 12 residues. In DNA, the CDR3 is TGTGCCAGCAGTGTCTCGGGGAATACGCAGTATTTT. It encodes CASSVSGNTQYF.

V gene TRBV11-2 combines with J gene TRBJ1-4; 7 bases map to TRBD1. Germline loops: CDR1 SGHAT, CDR2 FQNNGV. The J segment lost 5 bases and the V segment lost 4 bases, leaving 4 bases of the junction unmatched. The CDR3 is 14 amino acids. In DNA form, the CDR3 reads TGTGCCAGCAGCTACCAGGGGGAAAATGAAAAACTGTTTTTT. This codes for CASSYQGENEKLFF.

The V and J genes are TRBV19 and TRBJ1-5, with 7 positions matching TRBD1. Trimming cost V 5 bases and J 1 base; bases outside gene matches: 8. CDR3 length equals 16 residues. CDR1 LNHDA and CDR2 SQIVND come from the germline V gene (reference sequence). CDR3 sequence: CASSALTGQSNQPQHF. The CDR3 region has the DNA TGTGCCAGTAGTGCCCTGACAGGGCAAAGCAATCAGCCCCAGCATTTT.

This clone was found a few times. This chain links TRBV5-4 with TRBJ1-2, with D tentatively TRBD1 (5 bases). Trimming left V 5 bases short and J 0 bases short, with 14 bases between. This CDR3 region has 15 residues. The V gene's germline CDR1 is SGHNT and CDR2 YYREEE (reference sequence). The CDR3 region has the DNA TGTGCCAGCAGAACATCCAGGGTCTCTAACTATGGCTACACCTTC. This encodes CASRTSRVSNYGYTF.

V usage is TRBV7-2 and J usage is TRBJ1-1; D gene ambiguous. Germline V gene sequence: CDR1 SGHTA, CDR2 FQGNSA. This CDR3 comprises 13 residues. V gave up 5 bases and J gave up 1 base, with 8 bases separating them. CDR3 protein: CASSPYKNTEAFF. For the CDR3, the DNA is TGTGCCAGCAGCCCGTACAAGAACACTGAAGCTTTCTTT.

The chain carries TRBV30 and TRBJ1-4; unclear D gene. Germline V lookup: CDR1 GTSNPN, CDR2 SVGIG (reference sequence). V lost 5 bases, J lost 3 bases, and 10 bases lay in between. The CDR3 has 13 amino acids. CDR3 bases: TGTGCCTGGGGCGGGGAGGCTAATGAAAAACTGTTTTTT. Translation: CAWGGEANEKLFF.

The rearrangement joins TRBV14 to TRBJ2-6; D call uncertain. The CDR3 covers 18 residues. Germline-derived CDR1 and CDR2 are SGHDN and FVKESK. The ends were cut back, 1 base at V and 4 bases at J, with 17 bases in the middle. CDR3 loop: CASSQVGRWARGANVLTF. The DNA for the CDR3 is TGTGCCAGCAGCCAAGTTGGGCGCTGGGCTCGGGGGGCCAACGTCCTGACTTTC.

The chain carries TRBV4-1 and TRBJ1-4; 10 nucleotides match TRBD1. In germline, CDR1 is MGHRA, CDR2 YSYEKL. V lost 3 bases and J lost 6; bases outside the gene matches: 7. CDR3 length: 16 residues. The CDR3 nucleotides are TGCGCCAGCAGCCAGGGCCGGACAGGGGGGTATGAAAAACTGTTTTTT. Its protein is CASSQGRTGGYEKLFF.

The chain uses TRBV12-5 and TRBJ1-2; the D is unclear. This CDR3 comprises 18 residues. The V gene's germline CDR1 is LGHNT and CDR2 FRNRAP. The germline V and J ends were trimmed by 0 bases and 9 bases, with 26 bases remaining between them. In DNA form, the CDR3 reads TGTGCTAGTGGTTTGGTTCTGGATGAGTTGGGGAGAAGGTCTCGCTACACCTTC. Encoded protein: CASGLVLDELGRRSRYTF.